The clone carrying this T cell receptor beta chain came up once. Its matching antigen is unknown. Clones were sequenced by immunoSEQ multiplex PCR, and TCRdb holds only the in-frame ones, with some missing. The sample holds approximately 110,000 clones, around nine tenths seen once. The data were obtained in a study of identifying expanded T cells in peripheral blood. The study, taken as a whole, reports: Differentially abundant clones: around 1.1 between replicates, about 15 at two to three weeks, 19 to 20 at four.

The length of the CDR3 is 15 residues. Germline-derived CDR1 and CDR2 are SGHTA and FQGNSA. Trimming took 0 bases from V and 6 from J, leaving 11 bases between them. Healthy donors had no documented immune events, such as infections, while sampled. The source is a person aged 18 to 75 in good health. V is TRBV7-2 and J is TRBJ1-4; D unclear. Material: blood. CDR3 protein: CASSLARRAYEKLFF. Here the CDR3 DNA reads TGTGCCAGCAGCTTAGCCCGAAGGGCTTATGAAAAACTGTTTTTT. The full variable domain, rest sourced from reference TRBV7-2 and TRBJ1-4, is GAGVSQSPSNKVTEKGKDVELRCDPISGHTALYWYRQSLGQGLEFLIYFQGNSAPDKSGLPSDRFSAERTGGSVSTLTIQRTQQEDSAVYLCASSLARRAYEKLFFGSGTQLSVL.